This is a list of T cell receptor beta chains from one sample in a study of T-cell reconstitution after alpha-beta-depleted transplantation in children. TCRdb independently ran MiXCR on the PCR reads; one entry per CDR3 protein. The data show around 340,000 distinct CDR3 sequences, 13% seen once. The input for sequencing was PBMCs, taken from the stem cell graft. The source of these receptors is a human donor who donated a stem cell graft to a child with Fanconi anemia. CDR3s include the opening cysteine and the closing phenylalanine or tryptophan. A D gene is named only where the DNA matches it firmly. The size entry is marked missing in some rows and otherwise reads once, few, many or a size class.

d_call: TRBD1; cdr3_length: 13; clone_size: many; j_call: TRBJ1-1; v_call: TRBV2; cdr3_aa: CANRQGMNTEAFF; cdr3_nt: TGTGCCAACAGACAGGGTATGAACACTGAAGCTTTCTTT
d_call: .; cdr3_length: 16; clone_size: many; j_call: TRBJ2-2; v_call: TRBV6-1; cdr3_aa: CASSEQTGLLGGELFF; cdr3_nt: TGTGCCAGCAGTGAACAGACAGGTCTCTTGGGCGGGGAGCTGTTTTTT
d_call: TRBD2; cdr3_length: 16; clone_size: few; j_call: TRBJ2-1; v_call: TRBV12-3/TRBV12-4; cdr3_aa: CASSPGLAGTYNEQFF; cdr3_nt: TGTGCCAGCAGTCCCGGACTAGCGGGGACCTACAATGAGCAGTTCTTC
d_call: TRBD1; cdr3_length: 16; clone_size: few; j_call: TRBJ2-1; v_call: TRBV4-3; cdr3_aa: CASSPPGTGDINEQFF; cdr3_nt: TGCGCCAGCAGCCCTCCGGGGACAGGGGACATCAATGAGCAGTTCTTC
d_call: TRBD2; cdr3_length: 14; clone_size: .; j_call: TRBJ2-1; v_call: TRBV15; cdr3_aa: CATSRDLGGGAQFF; cdr3_nt: TGTGCCACCAGCAGAGATTTGGGGGGGGGAGCGCAGTTCTTC
d_call: .; cdr3_length: 15; clone_size: many; j_call: TRBJ2-1; v_call: TRBV20-1; cdr3_aa: CSASTGPNSYNEQFF; cdr3_nt: TGCAGTGCTAGTACAGGGCCGAACTCCTACAATGAGCAGTTCTTC
d_call: TRBD1; cdr3_length: 14; clone_size: .; j_call: TRBJ1-5; v_call: TRBV20-1; cdr3_aa: CSAGQGQGNQPQHF; cdr3_nt: TGCAGTGCTGGACAGGGGCAGGGGAATCAGCCCCAGCATTTT
d_call: .; cdr3_length: 13; clone_size: many; j_call: TRBJ1-1; v_call: TRBV5-1; cdr3_aa: CASSLNTGTEAFF; cdr3_nt: TGCGCCAGCAGCTTGAATACAGGGACTGAAGCTTTCTTT
d_call: .; cdr3_length: 14; clone_size: few; j_call: TRBJ2-7; v_call: TRBV5-4; cdr3_aa: CASSLQGTAYEQYF; cdr3_nt: TGTGCCAGCAGCTTACAGGGAACGGCCTACGAGCAGTACTTC
d_call: .; cdr3_length: 12; clone_size: few; j_call: TRBJ2-1; v_call: TRBV7-2; cdr3_aa: CASSEQLHEQFF; cdr3_nt: TGTGCCAGCAGCGAACAGTTACATGAGCAGTTCTTC
d_call: .; cdr3_length: 13; clone_size: many; j_call: TRBJ1-3; v_call: TRBV28; cdr3_aa: CASSLTAGNTIYF; cdr3_nt: TGTGCCAGCAGTTTAACTGCTGGAAACACCATATATTTT
d_call: TRBD2; cdr3_length: 13; clone_size: few; j_call: TRBJ2-5; v_call: TRBV5-4; cdr3_aa: CASSFRTSETQYF; cdr3_nt: TGTGCCAGCAGCTTTAGGACTAGTGAGACCCAGTACTTC
d_call: TRBD1; cdr3_length: 14; clone_size: few; j_call: TRBJ1-6; v_call: TRBV5-1; cdr3_aa: CASSSSTGYGVLHF; cdr3_nt: TGCGCCAGCAGCTCCTCGACAGGGTATGGGGTCCTCCACTTT
d_call: .; cdr3_length: 9; clone_size: few; j_call: TRBJ2-2; v_call: TRBV29-1; cdr3_aa: CSLYGELFF; cdr3_nt: TGCAGCCTTTACGGGGAGCTGTTTTTT